One and the same sample provided the 16 T cell receptor beta chains below, sequenced in a study of T cells in Graves' hyperthyroidism and ophthalmopathy. Amplified TCR beta CDR3 regions derived from RNA transcripts. First-round RT-PCR of the TCR CDR3 relied on the HTBI primer set. One entry per CDR3 protein results from TCRdb running MiXCR on the multiplex PCR reads. Of roughly 400,000 distinct CDR3 sequences in the sample, 25% were seen once. The sample taken for sequencing was blood. The receptors originated from a man between 45 and 60 years old with Graves' hyperthyroidism.

The chain recombines TRBV5-1 with TRBJ2-3; D is possibly TRBD1 or TRBD2 (7 bases each). The CDR3 contains 14 residues. Germline-derived CDR1 and CDR2 are SGHRS and YFSETQ. Deletions cut 0 bases from V and 5 bases from J, with 10 bases between. The CDR3 DNA reads TGCGCCAGCAGCTTGGTCAGGGGGGGAGATACGCAGTATTTT. This encodes CASSLVRGGDTQYF.

This clonotype was seen more than once but under ten times. This rearrangement joins TRBV20-1 to TRBJ1-1, with TRBD1 as a possible D gene (5 bases). The germline gives CDR1 DFQATT, CDR2 SNEGSKA (reference sequence). The CDR3 consists of 18 residues. Trimming took off 1 base at V and 0 bases at J, with 21 bases between the two ends. For the CDR3, the DNA is TGCAGTGCTAGAGTGCGACTGGGACTGTCCCCCCTGAACACTGAAGCTTTCTTT. This sequence encodes CSARVRLGLSPLNTEAFF.

The chain combines TRBV18 with TRBJ2-5; D possibly corresponds to TRBD1 (5 bases). The CDR3 sequence is 16 residues long. The germline CDR1 and CDR2 sequences are KGHSH and LQKENI. V was pared by 5 bases and J by 7 bases, with 23 bases between. CDR3 DNA: TGTGCCAGCTCAGGGAATAGGTTGGCCCTCCAGGGGACCCAGTACTTC. Protein sequence: CASSGNRLALQGTQYF.

CDR3 nucleotide sequence: TGCGCCAGCAGCCAAGAATCTAAGGGGACCCAGTACTTC. This encodes CASSQESKGTQYF. This sequence joins TRBV4-1 and TRBJ2-5, with D unclear. The CDR3 is made up of 13 amino acids. Trimming pared 0 bases from V and 7 bases from J, leaving 9 bases between. Germline CDR1 and CDR2: MGHRA and YSYEKL.

This sequence joins TRBV29-1 and TRBJ1-1, with D hard to call. Per the germline V gene, CDR1 is SQVTM and CDR2 is ANQGSEA. Between the trimmed V and J ends, which lost 7 bases and 5 bases, there was a span of 14 bases. The CDR3 extends over 12 amino acids. CDR3 amino acids: CSAEVGITEAFF. The CDR3 nucleotides are TGCAGCGCCGAGGTAGGGATTACTGAAGCTTTCTTT.

This clonotype has just a few counts. V and J are TRBV30 and TRBJ2-7; D remains unclear. Between the trimmed V and J ends, which lost 0 bases and 2 bases, there was a span of 8 bases. The CDR3 covers 13 residues. CDR1 is GTSNPN and CDR2 is SVGIG in the germline V gene (reference sequence). CDR3 amino acids: CAWSVRQPYEQYF. For the CDR3, the DNA is TGTGCCTGGAGTGTAAGGCAGCCCTACGAGCAGTACTTC. Looking up the rest from reference TRBV30 and TRBJ2-7 gives the full variable domain: SQTIHQWPATLVQPVGSPLSLECTVEGTSNPNLYWYRQAAGRGLQLLFYSVGIGQISSEVPQNLSASRPQDRQFILSSKKLLLSDSGFYLCAWSVRQPYEQYFGPGTRLTVT.

The chain links TRBV6-1 to TRBJ1-5, with 8 bases identical to TRBD1. The CDR3 extends over 13 amino acids. With V trimmed by 6 bases and J by 7 bases, 5 bases remained unmatched. The germline V gene encodes CDR1 MNHNS and CDR2 SASEGT. The CDR3 DNA sequence: TGTGCCAGCAGACCGACAGGGGAACAGCCCCAGCATTTT. Translation gives CASRPTGEQPQHF.

This clonotype was counted a few times. The chain combines TRBV2 with TRBJ1-5, with D unclear. The CDR3 has 12 residues. Germline assignment: CDR1 SNHLY and CDR2 FYNNEI. Deletions cut 6 bases from V and 4 bases from J, with 7 bases between. The CDR3 DNA follows: TGTGCCAGCAGGCCCCCTAATCAGCCCCAGCATTTT. It is translated as CASRPPNQPQHF.

V and J are TRBV5-1 and TRBJ2-2; D remains unclear. With 5 bases removed from V and 3 bases from J, the gap between germline ends came to 8 bases. Germline CDR1 reads SGHRS; CDR2 reads YFSETQ. The length of the CDR3 is 13 residues. The CDR3 reads CASRSVDTGELFF. In DNA form, the CDR3 reads TGCGCCAGCAGGTCGGTGGACACCGGGGAGCTGTTTTTT.

This clonotype was recorded a few times. J is TRBJ2-2 and V is TRBV14; D gene uncertain. The germline CDR1 and CDR2 sequences are SGHDN and FVKESK. The CDR3 length is 12 residues. The V end lost 1 base, the J end lost 7 bases, and 4 bases lay between the germline ends. CDR3 nucleotides: TGTGCCAGCAGCCAAGCCCGCGGGGAGCTGTTTTTT. Translated, it gives CASSQARGELFF.

This rearrangement joins TRBV7-9 to TRBJ2-7; TRBD2 aligns across 7 bases. Germline V CDR1 and CDR2: SEHNR, FQNEAQ (reference sequence). J lost 7 bases, V lost 5 bases, and 8 bases had no gene match. This CDR3 is built from 13 residues. CDR3 loop: CASSAPGRGEQYF. The CDR3 DNA follows: TGTGCCAGCAGCGCTCCTGGGAGGGGTGAGCAGTACTTC.

V usage is TRBV12-5 and J usage is TRBJ2-5; 7 positions match TRBD1. J was trimmed by 2 bases and V by 6 bases; bases with no gene match: 12. Germline V gene data show CDR1 as LGHNT and CDR2 as FRNRAP. CDR3 length: 16 residues. The CDR3 spells CASGPPTGMPQETQYF. DNA of the CDR3: TGTGCTAGTGGCCCTCCGACAGGGATGCCTCAAGAGACCCAGTACTTC.

A few counts support this clonotype. The chain employs TRBV27 and TRBJ2-7; D remains unclear. The CDR3 runs to 13 residues. CDR1 and CDR2 from the germline V gene are MNHEY and SMNVEV (reference sequence). V was cut by 2 bases and J by 3 bases, with 8 bases left in between. This CDR3 reads CASSLPAHYEQYF. CDR3 bases: TGTGCCAGCAGTTTACCCGCCCACTACGAGCAGTACTTC.

The chain uses TRBV12-3 or TRBV12-4 and TRBJ1-1; D perhaps matches TRBD1 (6 bases). The length of the CDR3 is 15 residues. V was cut by 3 bases and J by 0 bases, with 11 bases left in between. The CDR3 DNA reads TGTGCCAGCAGTTTGGGCAGGGGAGTGAACACTGAAGCTTTCTTT. This encodes CASSLGRGVNTEAFF.

V and J are TRBV10-3 and TRBJ2-7, with TRBD1 identical over 8 bases. Germline trimming cut 10 bases from V and 1 base from J; bases unmatched to any gene: 9. In germline, CDR1 is ENHRY, CDR2 SYGVKD. The CDR3 is 14 residues long. The CDR3 DNA follows: TGTGCCACCACGGACAGGGTGCAGTCCTACGAGCAGTACTTC. Translating it yields CATTDRVQSYEQYF.

This clonotype was counted ten times or more. The chain recombines TRBV28 with TRBJ1-1; maybe TRBD1 (5 bases). CDR3 length: 14 amino acids. V lost 6 bases, J lost 0 bases, and 11 bases lay in between. In germline, CDR1 is MDHEN, CDR2 SYDVKM. This CDR3 reads CASRLPGLNTEAFF. CDR3 nucleotides: TGTGCCAGCAGACTTCCGGGGCTGAACACTGAAGCTTTCTTT. Together with reference TRBV28 and TRBJ1-1, the CDR3 gives the full variable domain: DVKVTQSSRYLVKRTGEKVFLECVQDMDHENMFWYRQDPGLGLRLIYFSYDVKMKEKGDIPEGYSVSREKKERFSLILESASTNQTSMYLCASRLPGLNTEAFFGQGTRLTVV.